A single T cell receptor (beta chain) is shown here with its context. One junction end does not reproduce the germline sequence, and a read error may be involved. The CDR3 is made up of 16 amino acids. Looked up from germline, CDR1 is SSHAT and CDR2 is FNYEAQ (reference sequence). The data belong to a study of blood T cell repertoires in COVID-19. About the research overall: Nucleic acid was either cDNA or gDNA, and it came from T cells, B-cell-depleted T cells, or PBMCs.

As handled by the study authors: It was from reference gene primer amplification that nucleated cell counts were estimated. The protocol was immunoSEQ multiplex PCR, while the TCRdb copy is restricted to in-frame clones and leaves out a portion. V and J calls and clone size come straight from that table; D and trimming were deduced from the DNA. The sample records roughly 180,000 clones, 81% being singletons. Adults between about 18 and 89 years of age took part from 24 US areas. Participant-reported clinical history was the basis for cohort assignment. The chain uses TRBV7-7 and TRBJ2-1; 14 bases fit TRBD2. The receptor's source is a woman aged 40 to 50 with acute COVID-19. The sequenced sample was PBMCs or T cells enriched from blood (not recorded which). CDR3 DNA: TGTGCTAGCAGCTTAGGGGGACTAGCGGGAGTAGATGAGCAGTTCTTC. Translating gives CASSLGGLAGVDEQFF.